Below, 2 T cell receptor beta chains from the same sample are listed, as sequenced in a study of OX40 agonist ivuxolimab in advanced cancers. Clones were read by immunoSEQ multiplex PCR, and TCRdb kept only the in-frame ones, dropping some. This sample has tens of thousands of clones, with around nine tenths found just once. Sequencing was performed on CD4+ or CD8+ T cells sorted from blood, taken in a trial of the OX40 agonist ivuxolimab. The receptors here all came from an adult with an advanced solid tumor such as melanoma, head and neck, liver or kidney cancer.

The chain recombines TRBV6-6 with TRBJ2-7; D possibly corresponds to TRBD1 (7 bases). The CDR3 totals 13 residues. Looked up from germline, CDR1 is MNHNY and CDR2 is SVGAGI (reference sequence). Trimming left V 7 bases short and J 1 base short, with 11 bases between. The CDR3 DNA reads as TGTGCCAGCACCAGGGGGGTATCCTACGAGCAGTACTTC. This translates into CASTRGVSYEQYF.

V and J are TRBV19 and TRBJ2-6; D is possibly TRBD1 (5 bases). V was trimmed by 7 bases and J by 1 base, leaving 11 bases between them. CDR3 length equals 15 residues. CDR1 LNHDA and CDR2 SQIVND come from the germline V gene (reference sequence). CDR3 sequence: CASTKTASGANVLTF. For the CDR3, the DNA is TGTGCCAGTACTAAGACAGCATCTGGGGCCAACGTCCTGACTTTC.